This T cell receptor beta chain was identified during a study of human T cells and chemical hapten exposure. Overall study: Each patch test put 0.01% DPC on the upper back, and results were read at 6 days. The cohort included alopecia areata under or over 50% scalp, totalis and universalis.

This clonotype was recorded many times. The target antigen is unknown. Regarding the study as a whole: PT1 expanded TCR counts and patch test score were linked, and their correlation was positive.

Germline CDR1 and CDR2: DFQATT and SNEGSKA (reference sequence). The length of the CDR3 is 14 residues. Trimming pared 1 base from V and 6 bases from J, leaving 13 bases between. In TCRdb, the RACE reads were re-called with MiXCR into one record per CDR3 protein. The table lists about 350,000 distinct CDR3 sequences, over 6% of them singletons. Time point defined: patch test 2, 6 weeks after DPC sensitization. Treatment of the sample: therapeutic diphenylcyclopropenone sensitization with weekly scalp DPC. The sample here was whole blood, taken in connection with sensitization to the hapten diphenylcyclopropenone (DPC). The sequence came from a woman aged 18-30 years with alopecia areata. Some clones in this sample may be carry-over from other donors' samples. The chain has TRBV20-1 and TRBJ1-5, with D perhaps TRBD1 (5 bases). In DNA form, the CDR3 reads TGCAGTGCTAGAGGGCAGGGTGTTATTCAGCCCCAGCATTTT. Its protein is CSARGQGVIQPQHF.